The clone carrying this T cell receptor beta chain occurred once. Reverse transcription used roughly 0.45 to 1 ug RNA and random hexamers. The CDR3 of TCR beta was amplified by immunoSEQ multiplex PCR across 54 Vbeta and 13 Jbeta. TCRdb fed the immunoSEQ multiplex PCR reads into MiXCR, producing one record per CDR3 protein. The sample yields roughly 190,000 distinct CDR3 sequences, about 94% seen once. The data were taken from a study of CD8 T cells in Susac syndrome. TCR beta sequences were obtained from blood CD8+ and CD4+ T cells. Per the germline V gene, CDR1 is MDHEN and CDR2 is SYDVKM. J gave up 3 bases and V 3 bases, and 3 bases lay outside the gene matches. The CDR3 is made up of 14 amino acids.

The sequencing sample was made of CD4+ T cells from PBMCs. The genes are TRBV28 and TRBJ2-7; 9 nucleotides match TRBD2. This sequence originates from a human donor with Susac syndrome. CDR3 region: CASSLLAGNYEQYF. CDR3 nucleotides: TGTGCCAGCAGTTTGCTAGCGGGGAACTACGAGCAGTACTTC.